This T cell receptor (beta chain) was documented in a study of radiotherapy plus CTLA-4 blockade in lung cancer. The V end was cut by 7 bases, the J end by 1 base, with 19 bases between. Germline loops: CDR1 MRHNA, CDR2 SNTAGT. The CDR3 loop spans 16 amino acids. Points on this clone: The antigen is undetermined.

Repertoires were generated with immunoSEQ multiplex PCR, while TCRdb's copy carries only in-frame clones and drops some. The sample yields 65,000 to 85,000 clones, roughly 76% seen once. Study-wide results and caveats: Subsequent to radiotherapy plus ipilimumab, tumor-derived TCR clones underwent expansion in blood.

Sequencing used peripheral blood, obtained from a patient treated with radiotherapy plus ipilimumab. The chain combines TRBV6-4 with TRBJ1-1; perhaps TRBD1 as D (5 bases). This receptor was taken from a human donor with non-small cell lung cancer whose response to radiotherapy plus ipilimumab could not be evaluated. Some clones in this sample may be carry-over from other donors' samples. In nucleotides, the CDR3 is TGTGCCAGCATTACCTTGAGCTGGCAGGGGAACACTGAAGCTTTCTTT. It translates to CASITLSWQGNTEAFF.